Each of the 4 T cell receptor beta chains below was sequenced from the same sample in a study of blood T cell repertoires in COVID-19. Sequencing was performed with immunoSEQ multiplex PCR; in TCRdb, only in-frame clones are kept and a portion is missing. The sample has fewer than 200,000 clones, about four fifths seen once. Sequencing was performed on peripheral blood. The receptors stem from a woman in her seventies with COVID-19, enrolled during active disease.

The chain combines TRBV28 with TRBJ2-1; D perhaps matches TRBD1 (5 bases). The CDR3 loop spans 14 amino acids. Trimming left V 6 bases short and J 9 bases short, with 18 bases between. CDR1 is MDHEN, CDR2 SYDVKM, per germline. The CDR3 region has the DNA TGTGCCAGCAGACCCACCAGGAAAGGGGCTGAGCAGTTCTTC. The encoded protein is CASRPTRKGAEQFF.

This rearrangement joins TRBV9 to TRBJ2-3; 10 bases fit TRBD2. Unmatched junction bases numbered 12, after V lost 4 bases and J lost 4 bases. The CDR3 extends over 17 amino acids. Germline CDR1 and CDR2: SGDLS and YYNGEE. CDR3 bases: TGTGCCAGCAGCCAGCCCGCTAGCGGGAGTACTTCAGATACGCAGTATTTT. As protein: CASSQPASGSTSDTQYF.

The chain carries TRBV9 and TRBJ2-5; 12 positions agree with TRBD2. The junction had 1 base not matched to a gene; V was cut back by 0 bases and J by 1 base. The CDR3 extends over 16 amino acids. The germline V gene encodes CDR1 SGDLS and CDR2 YYNGEE. CDR3 sequence reads: CASSVGLAGAQETQYF. The CDR3 DNA sequence: TGTGCCAGCAGCGTAGGACTAGCGGGAGCCCAAGAGACCCAGTACTTC.

This clone was seen only a few times. V and J are TRBV2 and TRBJ2-1; D remains ambiguous. V lost 0 bases to trimming and J lost 6 bases, with 9 bases between them. This CDR3 has 14 amino acids. Germline V CDR1 and CDR2: SNHLY, FYNNEI. This CDR3 is CASSEARQANEQFF. In DNA form, the CDR3 reads TGTGCCAGCAGTGAAGCCCGGCAGGCCAATGAGCAGTTCTTC.